These 13 T cell receptor beta chains originate from one sample sequenced in a study of breast tumors, draining lymph nodes, adjacent tissues. Samples came from axillary lymph nodes draining the breast cancer. TCRdb itself ran the multiplex PCR reads through MiXCR, one entry per CDR3 protein. There are around 140,000 distinct CDR3 sequences in the sample; about 20% occur only once, and more than 2.5% lies in the top ten. Input material: axillary lymph node tissue. These receptors all stem from a female donor with breast cancer. Some clones in this sample may be carry-over from other donors' samples.

The chain recombines TRBV27 with TRBJ2-2; no clear D. The CDR3 contains 16 residues. CDR1 is MNHEY and CDR2 is SMNVEV in the germline V gene (reference sequence). V lost 2 bases and J lost 1, with 11 bases in between. The CDR3: CASSLDHPKNTGELFF. The CDR3 DNA sequence: TGTGCCAGCAGTTTAGACCACCCAAAGAACACCGGGGAGCTGTTTTTT.

This clonotype was seen repeatedly, ten times or more. This sequence joins TRBV20-1 and TRBJ2-1, with TRBD2 as a possible D gene (6 bases). The germline V gene has CDR1 DFQATT and CDR2 SNEGSKA (reference sequence). CDR3 length equals 16 residues. The V and J ends lost 2 bases and 7 bases respectively, with 21 bases between them. CDR3 nucleotides: TGCAGTGCTAGATCTTCCACAGCGGGCCCTGTAAATGAGCAGTTCTTC. Encoded protein: CSARSSTAGPVNEQFF.

This clonotype came up a few times. The gene calls are TRBV20-1 and TRBJ1-5, with TRBD1 identical over 8 bases. Per the germline V gene, CDR1 is DFQATT and CDR2 is SNEGSKA (reference sequence). After removal of 3 bases from V and 6 bases from J, the junction contained 7 bases not matched to a gene. This CDR3 has 14 residues. In DNA, the CDR3 is TGCAGTGCTAGTATCAGGGGGCCTGTTCAGCCCCAGCATTTT. It specifies CSASIRGPVQPQHF.

This clonotype occurred a few times. For the CDR3, the DNA is TGTGCCAGCAGTGTAGGTAGGAACCACAATGAGCAGTTCTTC. It codes for CASSVGRNHNEQFF. This chain uses TRBV2 with TRBJ2-1; no clear D. Germline assignment: CDR1 SNHLY and CDR2 FYNNEI. V was clipped by 4 bases and J by 5 bases, with 12 bases between them. The CDR3 is 14 residues long.

Many counts were recorded for this clonotype. The chain couples TRBV10-2 to TRBJ2-1; 8 bases match TRBD2. CDR3 size: 15 residues. J gave up 5 bases and V 3 bases, and 6 bases lay outside the gene matches. Germline assignment: CDR1 WSHSY and CDR2 SAAADI. CDR3 region: CASSERVAGNNEQFF. In DNA form, the CDR3 reads TGCGCCAGCAGTGAACGGGTAGCGGGAAACAATGAGCAGTTCTTC.

This clonotype was seen repeatedly, ten times or more. The rearrangement uses TRBV30 and TRBJ2-7, with TRBD2 matching over 7 bases. In germline, CDR1 is GTSNPN, CDR2 SVGIG (reference sequence). V lost 0 bases and J lost 1; bases outside the gene matches: 3. CDR3 size: 14 residues. The CDR3: CAWSVGGGSYEQYF. The CDR3 DNA follows: TGTGCCTGGAGTGTTGGGGGGGGATCCTACGAGCAGTACTTC. Using reference TRBV30 and TRBJ2-7 for the parts outside the CDR3, the full variable domain is SQTIHQWPATLVQPVGSPLSLECTVEGTSNPNLYWYRQAAGRGLQLLFYSVGIGQISSEVPQNLSASRPQDRQFILSSKKLLLSDSGFYLCAWSVGGGSYEQYFGPGTRLTVT.

A word on this clonotype: A much larger clonotype is one base distant, so this may be a read error. This chain uses TRBV20-1 with TRBJ2-3, with TRBD2 as a possible D gene (5 bases). Trimming shortened V by 0 bases and J by 4 bases, and 5 bases separated the two germline ends. The germline gives CDR1 DFQATT, CDR2 SNEGSKA (reference sequence). The CDR3 runs 12 residues. The CDR3 DNA follows: TGCAGTGCTAGAGAGCGGGCAGATACGCAGTATTTT. It translates to CSARERADTQYF.

The table lists this clonotype with many counts. The V gene is TRBV12-3 or TRBV12-4, the J gene TRBJ1-5; possible D gene TRBD1, 6 bases. CDR3 length equals 12 residues. V lost 4 bases and J 7 bases, leaving 8 bases between the germline ends. The CDR3 loop is CASSSQGQPQHF. The CDR3 nucleotides read TGTGCCAGCAGTTCCCAGGGGCAGCCCCAGCATTTT.

This clonotype was counted many times. The rearrangement uses TRBV7-8 and TRBJ2-2; 7 bases map to TRBD2. The V gene's germline CDR1 is SGHVS and CDR2 FQNEAQ. V gave up 1 base and J gave up 2 bases; unmatched junction bases: 7. This CDR3 is 17 amino acids long. The CDR3 DNA reads as TGTGCCAGCAGCTTAGATTGGCTAGCGGCAAACACCGGGGAGCTGTTTTTT. Its protein product is CASSLDWLAANTGELFF.

This clonotype was counted ten times or more. The V gene is TRBV6-5, the J gene TRBJ2-1, with 9 bases aligning to TRBD2. This CDR3 is 17 amino acids long. Trimming removed 0 bases from V and 8 bases from J; junction bases left unmatched: 11. The germline CDR1 and CDR2 sequences are MNHEY and SVGAGI. DNA of the CDR3: TGTGCCAGCAGTTACTCGTCCTTAGCGGGAGTCAGTTATGAGCAGTTCTTC. It is translated as CASSYSSLAGVSYEQFF.

This clonotype was detected ten times or more. J is TRBJ2-1 and V is TRBV7-2; D possibly corresponds to TRBD2 (5 bases). The CDR3 runs to 16 residues. In germline, CDR1 is SGHTA, CDR2 FQGNSA. Trimming took off 5 bases at V and 0 bases at J, with 14 bases between the two ends. The CDR3 protein is CASSRRGSGSYNEQFF. The CDR3 DNA reads TGTGCCAGCAGCCGTCGAGGAAGCGGCTCCTACAATGAGCAGTTCTTC.

This clonotype was found many times. The chain uses TRBV25-1 and TRBJ2-1; 8 bases map to TRBD2. The J segment lost 1 base and the V segment lost 4 bases, leaving 6 bases of the junction unmatched. In germline, CDR1 is MGHDK, CDR2 SYGVNS. This CDR3 has 16 amino acids. CDR3 sequence: CASSAPGLASYNEQFF. The DNA for the CDR3 is TGTGCCAGCAGTGCACCAGGACTAGCATCCTACAATGAGCAGTTCTTC. The variable domain in full, with the rest retrieved from reference TRBV25-1 and TRBJ2-1, is EADIYQTPRYLVIGTGKKITLECSQTMGHDKMYWYQQDPGMELHLIHYSYGVNSTEKGDLSSESTVSRIRTEHFPLTLESARPSHTSQYLCASSAPGLASYNEQFFGPGTRLTVL.

This clonotype came up many times. This chain joins TRBV14 and TRBJ2-7; tentatively, D is TRBD1 (6 bases). Trimming cost V 2 bases and J 0 bases, with 14 bases left between them. Germline V gives CDR1 SGHDN, CDR2 FVKESK. The CDR3 has 16 amino acids. The CDR3 coding sequence is TGTGCCAGCAGCCAAATCGGGACACTTTCCTCCTACGAGCAGTACTTC. This codes for CASSQIGTLSSYEQYF. The entire variable domain, with the rest obtained from reference TRBV14 and TRBJ2-7, is as follows: EAGVTQFPSHSVIEKGQTVTLRCDPISGHDNLYWYRRVMGKEIKFLLHFVKESKQDESGMPNNRFLAERTGGTYSTLKVQPAELEDSGVYFCASSQIGTLSSYEQYFGPGTRLTVT.